Sequencing of this T cell receptor (beta chain) was carried out in a study of shared clonotypes between healthy human individuals (dated by TCRdb to 2020 to 2022). The study in broad terms: The cohort included three men and a couple of women between 18 and 49 years of age. Per donor, three plates each were used for CD4 naive and CD4 memory, two for CD8 naive, and one for CD8 memory. The study deeply sequenced blood TCR repertoires of about 5 healthy adults to estimate repertoire size and the extent of clonotype sharing between individuals. Per donor, leukapheresis produced somewhere between about 0.94 and 9.5 billion PBMCs. To increase sequencing depth and limit assay-specific biases, TCR repertoire library preparation and sequencing were carried out by different laboratories using diverse techniques.

Summary of the overall study and its limitations: Rarefaction of sorted-subset datasets indicated incomplete sequencing despite the large sequencing depth. The genetic and exposure-history diversity represented was limited by the small number of donors. Compared with non-shared clonotypes, the clonotypes found in all four sorted-subset donors had higher generation probabilities. Larger estimated clonotype richness was generally found for naive subsets than for memory subsets. Pairwise subsampling indicated that sequencing depth was expected to affect the degree of clonotype sharing among donors. When several donors were compared, the shared fraction of clonotypes was about 5.2% for naive CD4, approximately 3.5% for naive CD8, 2% to 2.5% for memory CD4, and 0.35% to 0.5% for memory CD8. Sampling was limited to blood, and TCR repertoires in tissue likely differ from TCR repertoires in blood.

Based on the germline V gene (reference sequence), the CDR1 and CDR2 sequences are SEHNR and FQNEAQ. The CDR3 covers 14 residues, taking in both the cysteine and the phenylalanine. Only the CDR3 portion is preserved as DNA: 42 bases, with reading frame beginning at the first base. Trimming costs V 4 bases and J 6 bases, and their ends lie 15 bases apart. Using the deep immunoSEQ assay, multiplex PCR amplified TCR CDR3 regions from genomic DNA. Genomic DNA extracted from each cell subset was distributed evenly over all wells of several immunoSEQ 96-well plates, and each plate served as one replicate. For sorted subsets, each replicate PCR was loaded with about 0.2 ug genomic DNA, equivalent to about 33,000 T cell genomes. The purified libraries were quantified using a Qubit 3.0 fluorometer, sized with a Bioanalyzer 2100, and then quantified again using the KAPA Library Quantification kit. A separate single-read 150-cycle Illumina NextSeq 550 flow cell was used to sequence each immunoSEQ 96-well plate. As for the authors' bioinformatics: Because the immunoSEQ output held only junctional sequences and lacked quality scores, the filtering could not match the filtering applied to full-length reads. Sequences were annotated with PyIR, a Python wrapper for IgBLAST v1.9, and V/J genes and CDR3 were assigned using IMGT germline references. Any read was removed if the V/J assignment was weak (E-value above 1e-6), the CDR3 was missing, or the read contained stop codons, out-of-frame junctions, or ambiguous translated residues. A V3J clonotype was defined by an identical inferred V gene, J gene, and CDR3 amino acid sequence. Percentage overlap between repertoires was computed as shared unique clonotypes divided by the size of the smaller repertoire. Richness of each repertoire was evaluated using RTK rarefaction, the Chao1 estimator, and Recon v2.1 estimates of unobserved clonotypes. For all TCRbeta clonotypes obtained by the gDNA method from a few donors, generation probabilities were computed with OLGA. What TCRdb holds here is the immuneACCESS table cut down to in-frame rearrangements. Part of the clones is not present; checked against another copy, under half of the missing clones reflect an unresolved V gene, and the others are unexplained. V and J calls and clone size are as listed in that table; D and trimming were resolved from the DNA. A total of roughly 2.1 million clones appear in this sample, just over 90% of them only once. Roughly 1.8% of the sample rests with the top ten.

Regarding this clone: Its antigen has not been determined. No quality values exist for individual bases; no much larger clone is one base distant.

CD8 naive samples consisted of CD45RO-negative cells that were positively selected for CCR7, yielding a CD45RA+CCR7+ population without TemRA cells. Healthy HIV-negative adults with no recently reported acute infections or vaccinations were included as donors. Every donor was a Caucasian adult residing in Nashville, Tennessee, USA. Blood was obtained by leukapheresis, after which PBMCs were separated by Ficoll-Histopaque density gradient centrifugation and cryopreserved in liquid nitrogen vapor phase. Analytical flow cytometry was used to check the purity and quantity of each magnetically sorted T cell population. Genomic DNA was isolated from each sorted fraction and quantified by UV absorbance on a Nanodrop 2000c.

The sample comprised naive CD8+ T cells from PBMCs. Sample cell subset or site, as interpreted from the label and publication: CD45RA+CCR7+. The chain uses TRBV7-9 and TRBJ1-2; TRBD1 is a possible D gene, resting on 5 matching bases. The sequence was collected from a man aged 18 to 30 in good health. Some clones in this sample may be carry-over from other donors' samples. The CDR3 region has the sequence CASSSGLGGDGYTF. The sequenced DNA: TGTGCCAGCAGCTCGGGCCTTGGGGGGGATGGCTACACCTTC.